This record concerns one T cell receptor beta chain sequence. Sample contribution per patient ranged from 1 to 8, covering pretreatment and on-treatment. The data were obtained in a study of PD-L1 blockade in urothelial cancer. Whole-study context: Blood analysis was done at 3 weeks (second dose) and 6 weeks after treatment began. When blood samples were assessed, the median T cell count was 141,255.

Germline V CDR1 and CDR2: MDHEN, SYDVKM. The CDR3 runs 15 residues. Trimming left V 3 bases short and J 3 bases short, with 12 bases between. This table comes from immunoSEQ multiplex PCR, and its TCRdb copy is limited to in-frame clones, with some not included. The profile shows under 130,000 clones, about 85% of them singletons. This clonotype originated in a man between 45 and 60 years old with urothelial cancer. The chain uses TRBV28 and TRBJ1-5; D not resolved. Sequencing used PBMCs, obtained around atezolizumab (anti-PD-L1) treatment. The CDR3 bases are TGTGCCAGCAGTTTTGGCCCGTCCCTCAATCAGCCCCAGCATTTT. Protein sequence: CASSFGPSLNQPQHF.